A single TCR beta chain is shown here with its context. The table came from immunoSEQ multiplex PCR; TCRdb's copy has only in-frame clones and leaves some out. The sample holds some 270,000 clones, around 85% seen once. The sample comes from a study of blood T cell repertoires in COVID-19. Self-reported history from a screening survey and questionnaire set each donor's cohort. After removal of 1 base from V and 4 bases from J, the junction contained 9 bases not matched to a gene. The germline CDR1 and CDR2 sequences are LNHDA and SQIVND (reference sequence). This CDR3 region has 17 residues. The chain links TRBV19 to TRBJ2-1; 8 bases align to TRBD2. This clonotype was obtained from a woman between 50 and 59 years old with acute COVID-19. Sequencing was done on a sample of PBMCs or T cells enriched from blood (not recorded which). The CDR3 coding sequence is TGTGCCAGTAGTATAGTAGAGCGGGGGAGCGAATACAATGAGCAGTTCTTC. This gives the protein CASSIVERGSEYNEQFF.